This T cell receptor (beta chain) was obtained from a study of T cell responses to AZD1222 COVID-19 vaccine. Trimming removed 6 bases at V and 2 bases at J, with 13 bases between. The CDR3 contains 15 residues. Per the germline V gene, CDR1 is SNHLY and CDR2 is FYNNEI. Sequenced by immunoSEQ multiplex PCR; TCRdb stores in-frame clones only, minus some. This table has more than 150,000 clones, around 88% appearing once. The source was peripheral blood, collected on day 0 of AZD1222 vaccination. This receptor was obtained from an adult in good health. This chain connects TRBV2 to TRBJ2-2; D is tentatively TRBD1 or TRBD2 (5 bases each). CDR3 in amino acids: CASRLRDHNTGELFF. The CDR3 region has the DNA TGTGCCAGCAGACTCAGGGACCACAACACCGGGGAGCTGTTTTTT.